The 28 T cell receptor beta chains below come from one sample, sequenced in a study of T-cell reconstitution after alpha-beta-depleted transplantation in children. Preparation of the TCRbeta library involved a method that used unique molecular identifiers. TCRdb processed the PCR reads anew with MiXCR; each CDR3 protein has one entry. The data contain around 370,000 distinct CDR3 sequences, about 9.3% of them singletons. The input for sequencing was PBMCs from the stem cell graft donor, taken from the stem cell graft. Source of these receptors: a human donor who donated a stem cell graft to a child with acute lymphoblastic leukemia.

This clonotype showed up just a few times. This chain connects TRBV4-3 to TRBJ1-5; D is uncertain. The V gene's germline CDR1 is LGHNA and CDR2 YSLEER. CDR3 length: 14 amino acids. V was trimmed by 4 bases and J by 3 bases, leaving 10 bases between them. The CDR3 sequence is CASSRSRYNQPQHF. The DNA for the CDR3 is TGCGCCAGCAGCCGCAGCAGGTACAATCAGCCCCAGCATTTT.

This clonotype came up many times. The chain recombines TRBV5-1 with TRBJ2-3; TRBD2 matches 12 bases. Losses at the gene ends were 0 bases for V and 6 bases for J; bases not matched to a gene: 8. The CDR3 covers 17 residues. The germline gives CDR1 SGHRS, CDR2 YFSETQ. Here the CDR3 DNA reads TGCGCCAGCAGCTTGGCGACTAGCGGGAGTAGGGTCGATACGCAGTATTTT. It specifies CASSLATSGSRVDTQYF. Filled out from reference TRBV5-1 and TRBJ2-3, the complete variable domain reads KAGVTQTPRYLIKTRGQQVTLSCSPISGHRSVSWYQQTPGQGLQFLFEYFSETQRNKGNFPGRFSGRQFSNSRSEMNVSTLELGDSALYLCASSLATSGSRVDTQYFGPGTRLTVL.

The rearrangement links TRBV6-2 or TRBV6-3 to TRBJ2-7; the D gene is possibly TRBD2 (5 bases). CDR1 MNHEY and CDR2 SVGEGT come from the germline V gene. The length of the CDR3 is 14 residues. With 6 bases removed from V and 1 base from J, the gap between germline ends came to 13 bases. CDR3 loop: CASSLDEGSYEQYF. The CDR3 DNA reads TGTGCCAGCAGCCTCGATGAGGGATCCTACGAGCAGTACTTC.

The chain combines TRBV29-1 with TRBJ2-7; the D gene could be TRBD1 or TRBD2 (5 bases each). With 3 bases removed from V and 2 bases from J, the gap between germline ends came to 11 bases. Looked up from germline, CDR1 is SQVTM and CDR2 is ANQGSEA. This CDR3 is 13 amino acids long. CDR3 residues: CSVEKGPTYEQYF. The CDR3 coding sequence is TGCAGCGTTGAGAAGGGACCCACCTACGAGCAGTACTTC.

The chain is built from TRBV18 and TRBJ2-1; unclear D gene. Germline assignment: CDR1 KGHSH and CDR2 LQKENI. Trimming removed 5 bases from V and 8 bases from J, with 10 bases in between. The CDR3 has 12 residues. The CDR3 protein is CASSGSSDEQFF. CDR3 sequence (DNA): TGTGCCAGCTCAGGATCAAGCGATGAGCAGTTCTTC.

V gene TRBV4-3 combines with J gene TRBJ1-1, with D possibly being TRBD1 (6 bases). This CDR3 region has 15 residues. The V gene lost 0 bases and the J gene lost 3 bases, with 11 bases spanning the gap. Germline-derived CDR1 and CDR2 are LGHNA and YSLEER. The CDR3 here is CASSQDGGRYTEAFF. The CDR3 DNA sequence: TGCGCCAGCAGCCAAGATGGGGGGCGGTACACTGAAGCTTTCTTT.

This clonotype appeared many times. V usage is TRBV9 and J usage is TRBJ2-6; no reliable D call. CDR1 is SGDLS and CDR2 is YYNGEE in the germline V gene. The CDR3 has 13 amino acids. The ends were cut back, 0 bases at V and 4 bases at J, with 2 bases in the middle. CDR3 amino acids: CASSVDGANVLTF. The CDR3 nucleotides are TGTGCCAGCAGCGTAGACGGGGCCAACGTCCTGACTTTC. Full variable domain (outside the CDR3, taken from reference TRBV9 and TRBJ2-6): DSGVTQTPKHLITATGQRVTLRCSPRSGDLSVYWYQQSLDQGLQFLIQYYNGEERAKGNILERFSAQQFPDLHSELNLSSLELGDSALYFCASSVDGANVLTFGAGSRLTVL.

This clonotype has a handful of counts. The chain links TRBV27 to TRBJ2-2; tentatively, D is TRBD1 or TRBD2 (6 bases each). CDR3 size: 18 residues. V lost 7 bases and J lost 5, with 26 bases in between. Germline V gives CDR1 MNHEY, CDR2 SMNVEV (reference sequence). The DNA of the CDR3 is TGTGCCAGCACCCTCTTTTGGGGGGCGCATTTAGTGACCGGGGAGCTGTTTTTT. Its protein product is CASTLFWGAHLVTGELFF.

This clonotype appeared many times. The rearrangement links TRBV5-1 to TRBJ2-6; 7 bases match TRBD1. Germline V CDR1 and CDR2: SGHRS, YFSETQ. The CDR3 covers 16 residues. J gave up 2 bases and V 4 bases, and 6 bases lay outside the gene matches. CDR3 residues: CASSPQTGTGANVLTF. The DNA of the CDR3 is TGCGCCAGCAGCCCCCAGACAGGGACTGGGGCCAACGTCCTGACTTTC.

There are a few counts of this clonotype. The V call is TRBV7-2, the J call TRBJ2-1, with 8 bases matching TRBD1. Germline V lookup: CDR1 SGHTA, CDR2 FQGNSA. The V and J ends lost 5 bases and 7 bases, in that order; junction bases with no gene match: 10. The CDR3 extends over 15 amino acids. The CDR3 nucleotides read TGTGCCAGCAGCCCAAGAGCAAGGACAGGGAATGAGCAGTTCTTC. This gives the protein CASSPRARTGNEQFF.

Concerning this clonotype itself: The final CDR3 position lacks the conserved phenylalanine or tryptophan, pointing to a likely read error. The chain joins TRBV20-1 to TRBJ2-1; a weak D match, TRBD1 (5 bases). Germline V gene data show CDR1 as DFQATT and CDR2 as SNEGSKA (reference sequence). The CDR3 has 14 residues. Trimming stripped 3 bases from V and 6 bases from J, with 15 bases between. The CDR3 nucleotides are TGCAGTGCTAGGGGGCCTAGTCAGCTCAATGAGCAGTTCTTG. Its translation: CSARGPSQLNEQFL.

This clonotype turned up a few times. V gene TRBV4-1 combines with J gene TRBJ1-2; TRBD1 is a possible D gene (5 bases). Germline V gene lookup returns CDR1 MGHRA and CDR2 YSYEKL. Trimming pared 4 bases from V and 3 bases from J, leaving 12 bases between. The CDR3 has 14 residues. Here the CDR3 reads CASSPQGGDYGYTF. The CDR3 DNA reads TGCGCCAGCAGCCCTCAGGGAGGGGACTATGGCTACACCTTC.

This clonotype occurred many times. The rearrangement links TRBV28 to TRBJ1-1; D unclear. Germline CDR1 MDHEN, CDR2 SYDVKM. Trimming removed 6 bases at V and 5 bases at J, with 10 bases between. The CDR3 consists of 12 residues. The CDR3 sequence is CASSRIGTEAFF. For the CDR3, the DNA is TGTGCCAGCAGCCGAATAGGTACTGAAGCTTTCTTT.

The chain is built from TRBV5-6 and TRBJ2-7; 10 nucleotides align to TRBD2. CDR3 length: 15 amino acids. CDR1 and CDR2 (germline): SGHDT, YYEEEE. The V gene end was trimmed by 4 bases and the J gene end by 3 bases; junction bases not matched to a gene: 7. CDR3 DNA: TGTGCCAGCAGCCTCGGACTAGCGGAAAGCTACGAGCAGTACTTC. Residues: CASSLGLAESYEQYF.

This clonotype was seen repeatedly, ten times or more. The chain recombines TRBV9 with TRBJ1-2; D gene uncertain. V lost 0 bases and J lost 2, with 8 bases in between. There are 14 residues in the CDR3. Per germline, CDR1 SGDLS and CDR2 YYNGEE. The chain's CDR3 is CASSVVPENYGYTF. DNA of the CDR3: TGTGCCAGCAGCGTAGTTCCGGAGAACTATGGCTACACCTTC.

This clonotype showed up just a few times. Written as DNA, the CDR3 is TGTGCCAGCAGTTTTAGGCCGGGACGGACAGGGGTCTACGAGCAGTACTTC. Translated, it gives CASSFRPGRTGVYEQYF. The chain is built from TRBV12-3 or TRBV12-4 and TRBJ2-7, with 9 bases fitting TRBD1. CDR3 length equals 17 residues. J lost 3 bases, V lost 3 bases, and 12 bases had no gene match.

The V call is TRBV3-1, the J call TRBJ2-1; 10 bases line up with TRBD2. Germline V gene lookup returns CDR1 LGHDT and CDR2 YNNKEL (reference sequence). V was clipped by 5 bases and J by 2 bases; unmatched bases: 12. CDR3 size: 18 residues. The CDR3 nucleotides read TGTGCCAGCAGCAATAGAAGACTAGCGGGTTATACCTACAATGAGCAGTTCTTC. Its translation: CASSNRRLAGYTYNEQFF.

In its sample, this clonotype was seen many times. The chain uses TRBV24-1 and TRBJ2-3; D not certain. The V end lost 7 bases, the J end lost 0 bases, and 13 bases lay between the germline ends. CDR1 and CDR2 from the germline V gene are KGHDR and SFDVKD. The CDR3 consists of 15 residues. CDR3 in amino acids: CATSRNSDSTDTQYF. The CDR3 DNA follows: TGTGCCACCAGCCGAAACTCGGACAGCACAGATACGCAGTATTTT.

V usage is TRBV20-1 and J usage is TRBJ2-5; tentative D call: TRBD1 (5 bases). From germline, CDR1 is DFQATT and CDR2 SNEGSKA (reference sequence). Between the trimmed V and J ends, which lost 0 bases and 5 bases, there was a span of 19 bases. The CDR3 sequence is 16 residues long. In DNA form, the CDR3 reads TGCAGTGCTAGAGATAGCCTGACAGAACTCCGGGAGACCCAGTACTTC. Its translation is CSARDSLTELRETQYF.

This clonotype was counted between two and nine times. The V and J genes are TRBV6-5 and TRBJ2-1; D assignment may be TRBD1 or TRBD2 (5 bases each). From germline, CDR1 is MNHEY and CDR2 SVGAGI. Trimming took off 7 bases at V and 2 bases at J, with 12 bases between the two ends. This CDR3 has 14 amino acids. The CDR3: CASTLGTPYNEQFF. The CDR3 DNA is TGTGCCAGCACCCTCGGGACCCCCTACAATGAGCAGTTCTTC.

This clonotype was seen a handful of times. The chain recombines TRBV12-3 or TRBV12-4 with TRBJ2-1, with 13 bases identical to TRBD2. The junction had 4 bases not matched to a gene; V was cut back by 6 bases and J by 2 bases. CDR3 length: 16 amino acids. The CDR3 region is CASSPTSGRTYNEQFF. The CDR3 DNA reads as TGTGCCAGCAGCCCGACTAGCGGGAGGACCTACAATGAGCAGTTCTTC.

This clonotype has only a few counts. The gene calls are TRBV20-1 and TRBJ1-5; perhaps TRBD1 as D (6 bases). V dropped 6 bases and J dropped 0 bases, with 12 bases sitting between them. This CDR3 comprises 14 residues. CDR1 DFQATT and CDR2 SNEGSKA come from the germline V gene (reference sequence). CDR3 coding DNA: TGCAGTGCCTTGGGACACTATAGCAATCAGCCCCAGCATTTT. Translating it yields CSALGHYSNQPQHF.

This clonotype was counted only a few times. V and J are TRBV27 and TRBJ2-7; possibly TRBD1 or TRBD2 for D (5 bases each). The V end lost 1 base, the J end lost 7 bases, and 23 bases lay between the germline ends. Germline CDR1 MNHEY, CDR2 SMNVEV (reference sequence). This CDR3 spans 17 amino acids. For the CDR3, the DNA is TGTGCCAGCAGTTTATTGAGGGGCGGCGACTTTATAGATGAGCAGTACTTC. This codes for CASSLLRGGDFIDEQYF.

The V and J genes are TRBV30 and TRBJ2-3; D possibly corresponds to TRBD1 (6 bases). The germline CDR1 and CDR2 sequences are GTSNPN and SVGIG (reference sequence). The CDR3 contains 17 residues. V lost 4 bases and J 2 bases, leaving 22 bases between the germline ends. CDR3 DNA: TGTGCCTGGACATCCGGCTTAACAGGGCCAACCACAGATACGCAGTATTTT. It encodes CAWTSGLTGPTTDTQYF. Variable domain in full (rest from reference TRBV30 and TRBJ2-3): SQTIHQWPATLVQPVGSPLSLECTVEGTSNPNLYWYRQAAGRGLQLLFYSVGIGQISSEVPQNLSASRPQDRQFILSSKKLLLSDSGFYLCAWTSGLTGPTTDTQYFGPGTRLTVL.

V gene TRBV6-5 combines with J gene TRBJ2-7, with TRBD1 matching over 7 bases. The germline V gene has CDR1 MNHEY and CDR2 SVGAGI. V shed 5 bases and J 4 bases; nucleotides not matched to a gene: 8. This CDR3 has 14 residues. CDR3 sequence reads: CASSPYTTGYEQYF. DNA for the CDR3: TGTGCCAGCAGTCCCTACACGACAGGGTACGAGCAGTACTTC.

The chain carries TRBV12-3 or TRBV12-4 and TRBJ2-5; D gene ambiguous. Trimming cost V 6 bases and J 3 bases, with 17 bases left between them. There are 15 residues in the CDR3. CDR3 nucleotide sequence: TGTGCCAGCAGCTCACGGCCCTCCGCCAAAGAGACCCAGTACTTC. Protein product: CASSSRPSAKETQYF.

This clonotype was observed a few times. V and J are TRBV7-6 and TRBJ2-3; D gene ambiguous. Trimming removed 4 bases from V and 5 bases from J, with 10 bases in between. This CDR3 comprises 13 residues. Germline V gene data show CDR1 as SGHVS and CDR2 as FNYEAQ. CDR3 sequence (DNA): TGTGCCAGCAGCTATATTTCCGGAGATACGCAGTATTTT. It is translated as CASSYISGDTQYF.

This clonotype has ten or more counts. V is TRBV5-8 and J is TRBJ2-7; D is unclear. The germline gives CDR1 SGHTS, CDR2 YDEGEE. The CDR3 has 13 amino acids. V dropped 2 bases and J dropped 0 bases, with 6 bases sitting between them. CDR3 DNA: TGTGCCAGCAGCTTTGGCCACTCCTACGAGCAGTACTTC. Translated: CASSFGHSYEQYF.